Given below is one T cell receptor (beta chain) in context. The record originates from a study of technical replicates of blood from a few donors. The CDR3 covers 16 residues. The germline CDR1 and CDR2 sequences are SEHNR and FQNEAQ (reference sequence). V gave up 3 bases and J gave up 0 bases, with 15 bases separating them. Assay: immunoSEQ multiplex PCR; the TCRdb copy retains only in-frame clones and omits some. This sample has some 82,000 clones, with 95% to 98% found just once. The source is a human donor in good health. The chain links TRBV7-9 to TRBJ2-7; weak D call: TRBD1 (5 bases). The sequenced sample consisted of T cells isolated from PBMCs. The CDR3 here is CASSLDTGKISYEQYF. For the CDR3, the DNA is TGTGCCAGCAGCTTGGATACAGGAAAAATCTCCTACGAGCAGTACTTC.